The clone carrying this TCR beta chain was counted a few times. Some clones are missing from TCRdb's copy, which holds only in-frame ones; the method was immunoSEQ multiplex PCR. The sample has about 59,000 clones, about 94% seen once; the top ten hold 2% to 3%. This CDR3 spans 16 amino acids. Germline values: CDR1 LGHNA, CDR2 YSLEER. V trimming: 1 base; J trimming: 5 bases; junction bases outside the gene matches: 10. This entry belongs to a study of T cell changes during pregnancy in multiple sclerosis. Sequences were derived from CD8+ T cells from peripheral blood mononuclear cells, sampled after pregnancy. The clonotype originates from a female donor with multiple sclerosis, enrolled in a pregnancy study. The chain is built from TRBV4-3 and TRBJ2-5, with 7 positions matching TRBD1. CDR3 coding DNA: TGCGCCAGCAGCCAAGGACAGGGAATGGGGTCGGAGACCCAGTACTTC. It is translated as CASSQGQGMGSETQYF.